Each of the 30 T cell receptor beta chains below was sequenced from the same sample in a study of cytomegalovirus exposure and HLA in healthy donors. The primer mix had 60 Vbeta and 13 Jbeta primers. The method was immunoSEQ multiplex PCR; TCRdb's version includes in-frame clones alone and lacks a portion of them. Its table records 120,000 to 150,000 clones. The material sequenced was PBMCs. The receptor set was obtained from a woman aged 18-35 years in good health and CMV-seronegative.

The chain combines TRBV6-1 with TRBJ1-5; 7 nucleotides match TRBD1. Trimming cost V 8 bases and J 8 bases; bases outside gene matches: 12. The CDR3 has 14 amino acids. CDR1 and CDR2 from the germline V gene are MNHNS and SASEGT. CDR3 nucleotide sequence: TGTGCCAGCGCTGCCGGGACAGTGACGGAGCCCCAGCATTTT. This gives the protein CASAAGTVTEPQHF.

This chain links TRBV6-4 with TRBJ1-4, with 7 bases aligning to TRBD1. CDR3 length equals 14 residues. After removal of 3 bases from V and 7 bases from J, the junction contained 5 bases not matched to a gene. CDR1 is MRHNA and CDR2 is SNTAGT in the germline V gene. The CDR3 sequence: CASSERQGGEKLFF. The DNA for the CDR3 is TGTGCCAGCAGTGAGAGACAGGGCGGTGAAAAACTGTTTTTT.

The V call is TRBV6-1, the J call TRBJ1-4; the match to TRBD1 covers 8 bases. Germline assignment: CDR1 MNHNS and CDR2 SASEGT. This CDR3 region has 15 residues. Germline trimming cut 0 bases from V and 8 bases from J; bases unmatched to any gene: 5. CDR3 loop: CASSEAGTGSEKLFF. The CDR3 DNA reads as TGTGCCAGCAGTGAAGCTGGGACAGGCAGCGAAAAACTGTTTTTT.

The chain uses TRBV28 and TRBJ2-1; the match to TRBD1 covers 8 bases. There are 15 residues in the CDR3. V lost 6 bases, J lost 0 bases, and 4 bases stayed unmatched. The germline CDR1 and CDR2 sequences are MDHEN and SYDVKM. The CDR3: CASSWGQVSYNEQFF. CDR3 in DNA: TGTGCCAGCAGCTGGGGACAGGTCTCCTACAATGAGCAGTTCTTC.

The chain is built from TRBV27 and TRBJ2-5, with 10 bases identical to TRBD1. Germline-derived CDR1 and CDR2 are MNHEY and SMNVEV (reference sequence). There are 16 residues in the CDR3. V trimming: 3 bases; J trimming: 5 bases; junction bases outside the gene matches: 9. CDR3 DNA: TGTGCCAGCAGTTTCGGGACAGGGGCCCTCCGGGAGACCCAGTACTTC. It translates to CASSFGTGALRETQYF.

The V call is TRBV4-3, the J call TRBJ2-1; 16 bases are shared with TRBD2. V lost 0 bases and J lost 7; bases outside the gene matches: 9. The length of the CDR3 is 19 residues. From germline, CDR1 is LGHNA and CDR2 YSLEER. The CDR3 region is CASSQDWSPGLAGGNEQFF. The CDR3 DNA reads TGCGCCAGCAGCCAAGATTGGTCCCCGGGACTAGCGGGAGGGAATGAGCAGTTCTTC.

The rearrangement uses TRBV14 and TRBJ2-3; 10 bases fit TRBD2. The CDR3 loop spans 17 amino acids. V lost 1 base, J lost 2 bases, and 6 bases stayed unmatched. Per the germline V gene, CDR1 is SGHDN and CDR2 is FVKESK. In DNA form, the CDR3 reads TGTGCCAGCAGCCAAGTTCTAGCGGGAGTTCTCACAGATACGCAGTATTTT. Its translation: CASSQVLAGVLTDTQYF.

CDR3 in DNA: TGTGCCAGCAGCTTGTCCGGGACTGGAGAAGCTTTCTTT. Its protein product is CASSLSGTGEAFF. V is TRBV7-9 and J is TRBJ1-1; TRBD1 is a possible D gene (5 bases). Germline-derived CDR1 and CDR2 are SEHNR and FQNEAQ (reference sequence). The CDR3 is 13 amino acids. V lost 3 bases, J lost 8 bases, and 13 bases lay in between.

V gene TRBV5-1 combines with J gene TRBJ2-3; 8 positions match TRBD1. This CDR3 spans 16 amino acids. Germline V gene sequence: CDR1 SGHRS, CDR2 YFSETQ. With V trimmed by 0 bases and J by 5 bases, 8 bases remained unmatched. CDR3 DNA sequence: TGCGCCAGCAGCTTGGCCGGACAGGGTGGGATAGATACGCAGTATTTT. Its translation is CASSLAGQGGIDTQYF.

The chain carries TRBV5-5 and TRBJ1-1; D is unresolved. The CDR3 consists of 14 residues. V gave up 0 bases and J gave up 5 bases, with 11 bases separating them. Looked up from germline, CDR1 is SGHKS and CDR2 is YYEKEE (reference sequence). CDR3 sequence reads: CASSLVPGGTEAFF. CDR3 nucleotide sequence: TGTGCCAGCAGCTTGGTTCCAGGTGGGACTGAAGCTTTCTTT.

This chain connects TRBV28 to TRBJ1-2, with 10 nucleotides matching TRBD1. The CDR3 runs to 15 residues. The V gene's germline CDR1 is MDHEN and CDR2 SYDVKM. The V and J ends lost 3 bases and 4 bases, in that order; junction bases with no gene match: 5. The CDR3 reads CASSFRDRGGYGYTF. The CDR3 bases are TGTGCCAGCAGTTTCCGGGACAGGGGAGGCTATGGCTACACCTTC.

The chain uses TRBV12-5 and TRBJ2-2; the D is unclear. V lost 6 bases and J 4 bases, leaving 15 bases between the germline ends. Looked up from germline, CDR1 is LGHNT and CDR2 is FRNRAP. This CDR3 region has 15 residues. CDR3 in DNA: TGTGCTAGTGGGTTCTTTAGTTCGGGCACCGGGGAGCTGTTTTTT. Encoded protein: CASGFFSSGTGELFF.

CDR3 sequence reads: CASSAGEGYEQYF. DNA of the CDR3: TGTGCCAGCTCAGCGGGAGAGGGGTACGAGCAGTACTTC. The chain couples TRBV19 to TRBJ2-7, with 8 bases matching TRBD2. CDR3 length equals 13 residues. J gave up 4 bases and V 9 bases, and 8 bases lay outside the gene matches. Looked up from germline, CDR1 is LNHDA and CDR2 is SQIVND (reference sequence).

This sequence joins TRBV6-1 and TRBJ2-7, with TRBD1 matching over 7 bases. Losses at the gene ends were 5 bases for V and 6 bases for J; bases not matched to a gene: 4. Germline V gene data show CDR1 as MNHNS and CDR2 as SASEGT. This CDR3 contains 12 residues. CDR3 sequence reads: CASSTDRAEQYF. The DNA of the CDR3 is TGTGCCAGCAGTACAGACAGGGCCGAGCAGTACTTC.

The chain joins TRBV5-6 to TRBJ2-1, with D maybe TRBD2 (6 bases). Trimming removed 1 base at V and 8 bases at J, with 13 bases between. The CDR3 sequence is 14 residues long. Germline CDR1 is SGHDT and CDR2 is YYEEEE. The CDR3 loop is CASSLLEGLDEQFF. CDR3 bases: TGTGCCAGCAGCTTGCTGGAGGGACTCGATGAGCAGTTCTTC.

The chain joins TRBV6-4 to TRBJ2-2; TRBD2 is a possible D gene (6 bases). Germline values: CDR1 MRHNA, CDR2 SNTAGT. The CDR3 is 15 residues long. V lost 2 bases and J 5 bases, leaving 12 bases between the germline ends. This chain's CDR3 is CASSDGGTETGELFF. The CDR3, as DNA: TGTGCCAGCAGTGACGGGGGGACCGAAACCGGGGAGCTGTTTTTT.

The chain recombines TRBV27 with TRBJ2-7; 7 bases agree with TRBD1. The length of the CDR3 is 14 residues. V was clipped by 6 bases and J by 1 base; unmatched bases: 6. Germline V gives CDR1 MNHEY, CDR2 SMNVEV (reference sequence). CDR3 DNA sequence: TGTGCCAGCAGGCCAGAGACAGGGTCCTACGAGCAGTACTTC. It specifies CASRPETGSYEQYF.

The genes are TRBV5-1 and TRBJ2-6, with TRBD2 matching 11 bases. From germline, CDR1 is SGHRS and CDR2 YFSETQ. The trim removed 2 bases at V and 0 bases at J, leaving 10 bases unmatched. The CDR3 loop spans 20 amino acids. The CDR3 DNA sequence: TGCGCCAGCAGCTTTAGTGCGATTAGCGGGAGGGCCTCTGGGGCCAACGTCCTGACTTTC. Protein product: CASSFSAISGRASGANVLTF.

This chain uses TRBV19 with TRBJ1-1; a weak D match, TRBD1 (6 bases). V dropped 5 bases and J dropped 2 bases, with 12 bases sitting between them. The CDR3 covers 14 residues. Germline CDR1 is LNHDA and CDR2 is SQIVND (reference sequence). CDR3 coding DNA: TGTGCCAGTAGTTGGGCAGGGGAAAACACTGAAGCTTTCTTT. Translated: CASSWAGENTEAFF.

The CDR3 region is CSVEPSGGAGELFF. The CDR3 DNA reads as TGCAGCGTTGAACCTAGCGGTGGAGCCGGGGAGCTGTTTTTT. The chain combines TRBV29-1 with TRBJ2-2; TRBD2 matches 7 bases. CDR1 SQVTM and CDR2 ANQGSEA come from the germline V gene. This CDR3 region has 14 residues. V lost 2 bases and J lost 6; bases outside the gene matches: 6.

The chain's CDR3 is CASSLQESYGYTF. CDR3 DNA: TGTGCCAGCAGCCTACAGGAATCCTATGGCTACACCTTC. J is TRBJ1-2 and V is TRBV7-9, with a possible D match to TRBD1 (5 bases). The germline V gene has CDR1 SEHNR and CDR2 FQNEAQ (reference sequence). The CDR3 spans 13 residues. The V end was cut by 5 bases, the J end by 4 bases, with 11 bases between.

This chain connects TRBV2 to TRBJ1-3, with TRBD1 matching over 9 bases. CDR3 length: 16 residues. Germline assignment: CDR1 SNHLY and CDR2 FYNNEI. Trimming removed 4 bases from V and 4 bases from J; junction bases left unmatched: 8. The CDR3 spells CASSVRDRVTGNTIYF. DNA for the CDR3: TGTGCCAGCAGTGTGCGGGACAGGGTTACGGGAAACACCATATATTTT.

This sequence joins TRBV5-1 and TRBJ2-5; no definite D call. Germline V gene data show CDR1 as SGHRS and CDR2 as YFSETQ. The length of the CDR3 is 16 residues. Trimming took 0 bases from V and 2 from J, leaving 14 bases between them. The CDR3 is CASSLGPPTRQETQYF. The CDR3 DNA follows: TGCGCCAGCAGCTTGGGACCTCCAACGCGGCAAGAGACCCAGTACTTC.

Of note for this clone: The sample has other DNA sequences that encode this CDR3 too. The chain recombines TRBV10-3 with TRBJ1-5, with a tentative D call TRBD1 (5 bases). The CDR3 sequence is 14 residues long. Germline CDR1 reads ENHRY; CDR2 reads SYGVKD. V was trimmed by 4 bases and J by 2 bases, leaving 9 bases between them. CDR3 residues: CAISGSGGNQPQHF. DNA of the CDR3: TGTGCCATCAGTGGCTCGGGGGGCAATCAGCCCCAGCATTTT.

The J gene is TRBJ2-1, the V gene TRBV11-2; 7 nucleotides match TRBD1. With V trimmed by 5 bases and J by 1 base, 11 bases remained unmatched. This CDR3 spans 17 amino acids. Per germline, CDR1 SGHAT and CDR2 FQNNGV. Written as DNA, the CDR3 is TGTGCCAGCAGCGGGTTCGGAGACAGGGCATCCTACAATGAGCAGTTCTTC. It is translated as CASSGFGDRASYNEQFF. Full variable domain (missing parts from reference TRBV11-2 and TRBJ2-1): EAGVAQSPRYKIIEKRQSVAFWCNPISGHATLYWYQQILGQGPKLLIQFQNNGVVDDSQLPKDRFSAERLKGVDSTLKIQPAKLEDSAVYLCASSGFGDRASYNEQFFGPGTRLTVL.

The chain links TRBV19 to TRBJ2-5; 7 bases line up with TRBD2. Per the germline V gene, CDR1 is LNHDA and CDR2 is SQIVND (reference sequence). CDR3 length: 14 amino acids. V lost 10 bases, J lost 5 bases, and 13 bases stayed unmatched. Written as DNA, the CDR3 is TGTGCCACCAACGAGGGAGGGTCGTTCGAGACCCAGTACTTC. This sequence encodes CATNEGGSFETQYF.

The CDR3 coding sequence is TGTGCCAGCAGCGGACAGGGACACACCGGGGAGCTGTTTTTT. This gives the protein CASSGQGHTGELFF. The V call is TRBV6-1, the J call TRBJ2-2, with TRBD1 identical over 8 bases. V was pared by 6 bases and J by 3 bases, with 3 bases of the junction left unmatched. This CDR3 is built from 14 residues. Germline values: CDR1 MNHNS, CDR2 SASEGT.

The chain combines TRBV21-1 with TRBJ1-5; TRBD1 reflects the table's D call only, with no check against the DNA. TRBV21-1 is an annotated pseudogene. This CDR3 spans 13 amino acids. The CDR3 region is CASTIRGYQPQHF. In DNA, the CDR3 is TGTGCCAGCACCATAAGGGGATATCAGCCCCAGCATTTT.

The genes are TRBV25-1 and TRBJ1-1; 8 bases map to TRBD1. CDR1 and CDR2 from the germline V gene are MGHDK and SYGVNS. The CDR3 is 18 amino acids. V shed 4 bases and J 0 bases; nucleotides not matched to a gene: 13. The CDR3 bases are TGTGCCAGCAGTGCCCTAGTGTCGGACAGGGTTTTGAACACTGAAGCTTTCTTT. Protein product: CASSALVSDRVLNTEAFF.

The chain combines TRBV19 with TRBJ2-1; no clear D gene. Germline CDR1 LNHDA, CDR2 SQIVND (reference sequence). Trimming cost V 3 bases and J 10 bases, with 19 bases left between them. The CDR3 spans 15 residues. CDR3 sequence reads: CASSISTTQSWEQFF. The CDR3, as DNA: TGTGCCAGTAGTATCAGTACTACCCAGAGCTGGGAGCAGTTCTTC.